This T cell receptor (beta chain) was obtained from a study of cytomegalovirus exposure and HLA in healthy donors. PCR primers comprised 60 Vbeta and 13 Jbeta primers. The repertoire was sequenced with immunoSEQ multiplex PCR; TCRdb's copy has only in-frame clones and lacks some. The sample records 180,000 or so clones, about 77% being singletons. The CDR3 contains 13 residues. Germline-derived CDR1 and CDR2 are SGHDN and FVKESK. Trimming took off 3 bases at V and 3 bases at J, with 8 bases between the two ends. General study results and limits: Cytomegalovirus association was listed for about 180 TCR beta chains.

Concerning this clone: Its antigen is as yet unknown.

The receptor comes from a woman aged 30 to 39 in good health and CMV-seropositive. The sample was PBMCs. The chain couples TRBV14 to TRBJ1-2; D might be TRBD1 (5 bases). CDR3 protein: CASSHRVDYGYTF. In DNA, the CDR3 is TGTGCCAGCAGCCACAGGGTAGACTATGGCTACACCTTC. Supplemented by reference TRBV14 and TRBJ1-2, the full variable domain reads EAGVTQFPSHSVIEKGQTVTLRCDPISGHDNLYWYRRVMGKEIKFLLHFVKESKQDESGMPNNRFLAERTGGTYSTLKVQPAELEDSGVYFCASSHRVDYGYTFGSGTRLTVV.